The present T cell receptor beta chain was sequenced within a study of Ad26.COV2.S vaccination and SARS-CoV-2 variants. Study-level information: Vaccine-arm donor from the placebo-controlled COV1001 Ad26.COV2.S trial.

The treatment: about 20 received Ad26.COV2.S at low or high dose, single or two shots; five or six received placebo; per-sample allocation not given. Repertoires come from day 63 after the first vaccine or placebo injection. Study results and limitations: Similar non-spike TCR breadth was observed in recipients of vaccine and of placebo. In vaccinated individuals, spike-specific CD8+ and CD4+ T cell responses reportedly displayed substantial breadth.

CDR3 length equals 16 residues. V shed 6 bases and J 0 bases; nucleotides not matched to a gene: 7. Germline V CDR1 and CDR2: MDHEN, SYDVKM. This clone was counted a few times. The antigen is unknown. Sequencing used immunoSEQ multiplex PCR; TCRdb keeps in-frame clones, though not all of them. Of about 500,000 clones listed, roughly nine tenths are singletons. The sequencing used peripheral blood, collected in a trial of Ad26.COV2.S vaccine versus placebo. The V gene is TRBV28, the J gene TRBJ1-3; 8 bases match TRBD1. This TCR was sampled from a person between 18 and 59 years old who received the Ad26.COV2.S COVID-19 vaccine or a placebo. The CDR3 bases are TGTGCCAGCAGCCCAGGGGGCGCCTACTCTGGAAACACCATATATTTT. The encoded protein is CASSPGGAYSGNTIYF.